The TCR beta chain described here comes from a study of T-cell memory formation after mild COVID-19. The study, taken as a whole, reports: Pre-infection memory contained some responding clones, which suggested that cross-reactive memory had joined.

Trimming removed 2 bases from V and 4 bases from J; junction bases left unmatched: 11. The CDR3 runs 16 residues. In germline, CDR1 is SGHDT, CDR2 YYEEEE. As concerns this clonotype: The target antigen is unknown.

5'RACE with constant-segment primers built TCRalpha and TCRbeta cDNA libraries with UMIs. TCRdb re-called the 5' RACE reads through MiXCR, storing one row per CDR3 protein. Altogether about 210,000 distinct CDR3 sequences are present, 27% being singletons, with the ten largest covering 9.5% to 12%. The chain recombines TRBV5-6 with TRBJ2-5; TRBD1 agrees at 7 bases. What was sequenced was PBMCs or a T cell subset sorted from them (not recorded which). This TCR derives from an adult woman who had mild COVID-19 (a few samples of this study predate the infection). Cell type and time point are not known. The CDR3 reads CASSFQGGLITETQYF. The CDR3 region has the DNA TGTGCCAGCAGCTTTCAAGGGGGCCTCATCACAGAGACCCAGTACTTC.